This T cell receptor (beta chain) was observed in a study of blood T cell repertoires in COVID-19. For the study at large: The United States, Italy and Spain provided the acute and convalescent COVID-19 samples. PBMCs, B-cell-depleted T cells, or T cells provided the cDNA or gDNA that made up the material.

Original processing methods: Estimation of nucleated cell counts relied on the amplification of reference gene primers. Profiling relied on immunoSEQ multiplex PCR, and the TCRdb table lists in-frame clones only, not all of them. The D gene and trimming were derived from the DNA, and the V and J assignments and clone size from that table. This table holds roughly 250,000 clones, roughly 80% found once. The CDR3 sequence is 17 residues long. Per germline, CDR1 LNHNV and CDR2 YYDKDF (reference sequence). V was cut by 0 bases and J by 4 bases, with 16 bases left in between. The sample taken for sequencing was peripheral blood. The sequence came from a woman aged 60-75 years with active or convalescent COVID-19. This chain uses TRBV15 with TRBJ1-5, with a tentative D call TRBD1 (6 bases). CDR3 region: CATSRDSGGVGNQPQHF. The DNA of the CDR3 is TGTGCCACCAGCAGAGATTCGGGGGGCGTAGGGAATCAGCCCCAGCATTTT.